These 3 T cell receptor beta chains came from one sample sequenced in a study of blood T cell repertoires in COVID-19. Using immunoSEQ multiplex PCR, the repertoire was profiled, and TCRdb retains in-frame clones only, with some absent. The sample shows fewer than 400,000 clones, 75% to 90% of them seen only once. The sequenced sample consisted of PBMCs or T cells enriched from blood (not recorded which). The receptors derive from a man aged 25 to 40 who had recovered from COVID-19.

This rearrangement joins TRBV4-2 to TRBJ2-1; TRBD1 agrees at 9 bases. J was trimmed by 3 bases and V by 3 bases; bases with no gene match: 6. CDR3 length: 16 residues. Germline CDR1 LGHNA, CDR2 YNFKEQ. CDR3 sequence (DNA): TGTGCCAGCAGCCAGGCCGGGACAGGGATCTACAATGAGCAGTTCTTC. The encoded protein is CASSQAGTGIYNEQFF.

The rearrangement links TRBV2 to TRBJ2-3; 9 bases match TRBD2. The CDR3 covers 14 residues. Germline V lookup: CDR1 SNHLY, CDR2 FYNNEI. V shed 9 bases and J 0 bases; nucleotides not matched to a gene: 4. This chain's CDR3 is CASGLAGSTDTQYF. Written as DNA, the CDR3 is TGTGCCAGTGGGCTAGCGGGAAGCACAGATACGCAGTATTTT.

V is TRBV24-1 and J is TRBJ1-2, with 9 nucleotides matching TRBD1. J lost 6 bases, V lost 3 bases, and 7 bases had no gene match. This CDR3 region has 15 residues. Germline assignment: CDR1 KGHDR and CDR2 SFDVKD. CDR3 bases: TGTGCCACCAGTGATGCAGGGACAGGGATAGATGGCTACACCTTC. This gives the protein CATSDAGTGIDGYTF.